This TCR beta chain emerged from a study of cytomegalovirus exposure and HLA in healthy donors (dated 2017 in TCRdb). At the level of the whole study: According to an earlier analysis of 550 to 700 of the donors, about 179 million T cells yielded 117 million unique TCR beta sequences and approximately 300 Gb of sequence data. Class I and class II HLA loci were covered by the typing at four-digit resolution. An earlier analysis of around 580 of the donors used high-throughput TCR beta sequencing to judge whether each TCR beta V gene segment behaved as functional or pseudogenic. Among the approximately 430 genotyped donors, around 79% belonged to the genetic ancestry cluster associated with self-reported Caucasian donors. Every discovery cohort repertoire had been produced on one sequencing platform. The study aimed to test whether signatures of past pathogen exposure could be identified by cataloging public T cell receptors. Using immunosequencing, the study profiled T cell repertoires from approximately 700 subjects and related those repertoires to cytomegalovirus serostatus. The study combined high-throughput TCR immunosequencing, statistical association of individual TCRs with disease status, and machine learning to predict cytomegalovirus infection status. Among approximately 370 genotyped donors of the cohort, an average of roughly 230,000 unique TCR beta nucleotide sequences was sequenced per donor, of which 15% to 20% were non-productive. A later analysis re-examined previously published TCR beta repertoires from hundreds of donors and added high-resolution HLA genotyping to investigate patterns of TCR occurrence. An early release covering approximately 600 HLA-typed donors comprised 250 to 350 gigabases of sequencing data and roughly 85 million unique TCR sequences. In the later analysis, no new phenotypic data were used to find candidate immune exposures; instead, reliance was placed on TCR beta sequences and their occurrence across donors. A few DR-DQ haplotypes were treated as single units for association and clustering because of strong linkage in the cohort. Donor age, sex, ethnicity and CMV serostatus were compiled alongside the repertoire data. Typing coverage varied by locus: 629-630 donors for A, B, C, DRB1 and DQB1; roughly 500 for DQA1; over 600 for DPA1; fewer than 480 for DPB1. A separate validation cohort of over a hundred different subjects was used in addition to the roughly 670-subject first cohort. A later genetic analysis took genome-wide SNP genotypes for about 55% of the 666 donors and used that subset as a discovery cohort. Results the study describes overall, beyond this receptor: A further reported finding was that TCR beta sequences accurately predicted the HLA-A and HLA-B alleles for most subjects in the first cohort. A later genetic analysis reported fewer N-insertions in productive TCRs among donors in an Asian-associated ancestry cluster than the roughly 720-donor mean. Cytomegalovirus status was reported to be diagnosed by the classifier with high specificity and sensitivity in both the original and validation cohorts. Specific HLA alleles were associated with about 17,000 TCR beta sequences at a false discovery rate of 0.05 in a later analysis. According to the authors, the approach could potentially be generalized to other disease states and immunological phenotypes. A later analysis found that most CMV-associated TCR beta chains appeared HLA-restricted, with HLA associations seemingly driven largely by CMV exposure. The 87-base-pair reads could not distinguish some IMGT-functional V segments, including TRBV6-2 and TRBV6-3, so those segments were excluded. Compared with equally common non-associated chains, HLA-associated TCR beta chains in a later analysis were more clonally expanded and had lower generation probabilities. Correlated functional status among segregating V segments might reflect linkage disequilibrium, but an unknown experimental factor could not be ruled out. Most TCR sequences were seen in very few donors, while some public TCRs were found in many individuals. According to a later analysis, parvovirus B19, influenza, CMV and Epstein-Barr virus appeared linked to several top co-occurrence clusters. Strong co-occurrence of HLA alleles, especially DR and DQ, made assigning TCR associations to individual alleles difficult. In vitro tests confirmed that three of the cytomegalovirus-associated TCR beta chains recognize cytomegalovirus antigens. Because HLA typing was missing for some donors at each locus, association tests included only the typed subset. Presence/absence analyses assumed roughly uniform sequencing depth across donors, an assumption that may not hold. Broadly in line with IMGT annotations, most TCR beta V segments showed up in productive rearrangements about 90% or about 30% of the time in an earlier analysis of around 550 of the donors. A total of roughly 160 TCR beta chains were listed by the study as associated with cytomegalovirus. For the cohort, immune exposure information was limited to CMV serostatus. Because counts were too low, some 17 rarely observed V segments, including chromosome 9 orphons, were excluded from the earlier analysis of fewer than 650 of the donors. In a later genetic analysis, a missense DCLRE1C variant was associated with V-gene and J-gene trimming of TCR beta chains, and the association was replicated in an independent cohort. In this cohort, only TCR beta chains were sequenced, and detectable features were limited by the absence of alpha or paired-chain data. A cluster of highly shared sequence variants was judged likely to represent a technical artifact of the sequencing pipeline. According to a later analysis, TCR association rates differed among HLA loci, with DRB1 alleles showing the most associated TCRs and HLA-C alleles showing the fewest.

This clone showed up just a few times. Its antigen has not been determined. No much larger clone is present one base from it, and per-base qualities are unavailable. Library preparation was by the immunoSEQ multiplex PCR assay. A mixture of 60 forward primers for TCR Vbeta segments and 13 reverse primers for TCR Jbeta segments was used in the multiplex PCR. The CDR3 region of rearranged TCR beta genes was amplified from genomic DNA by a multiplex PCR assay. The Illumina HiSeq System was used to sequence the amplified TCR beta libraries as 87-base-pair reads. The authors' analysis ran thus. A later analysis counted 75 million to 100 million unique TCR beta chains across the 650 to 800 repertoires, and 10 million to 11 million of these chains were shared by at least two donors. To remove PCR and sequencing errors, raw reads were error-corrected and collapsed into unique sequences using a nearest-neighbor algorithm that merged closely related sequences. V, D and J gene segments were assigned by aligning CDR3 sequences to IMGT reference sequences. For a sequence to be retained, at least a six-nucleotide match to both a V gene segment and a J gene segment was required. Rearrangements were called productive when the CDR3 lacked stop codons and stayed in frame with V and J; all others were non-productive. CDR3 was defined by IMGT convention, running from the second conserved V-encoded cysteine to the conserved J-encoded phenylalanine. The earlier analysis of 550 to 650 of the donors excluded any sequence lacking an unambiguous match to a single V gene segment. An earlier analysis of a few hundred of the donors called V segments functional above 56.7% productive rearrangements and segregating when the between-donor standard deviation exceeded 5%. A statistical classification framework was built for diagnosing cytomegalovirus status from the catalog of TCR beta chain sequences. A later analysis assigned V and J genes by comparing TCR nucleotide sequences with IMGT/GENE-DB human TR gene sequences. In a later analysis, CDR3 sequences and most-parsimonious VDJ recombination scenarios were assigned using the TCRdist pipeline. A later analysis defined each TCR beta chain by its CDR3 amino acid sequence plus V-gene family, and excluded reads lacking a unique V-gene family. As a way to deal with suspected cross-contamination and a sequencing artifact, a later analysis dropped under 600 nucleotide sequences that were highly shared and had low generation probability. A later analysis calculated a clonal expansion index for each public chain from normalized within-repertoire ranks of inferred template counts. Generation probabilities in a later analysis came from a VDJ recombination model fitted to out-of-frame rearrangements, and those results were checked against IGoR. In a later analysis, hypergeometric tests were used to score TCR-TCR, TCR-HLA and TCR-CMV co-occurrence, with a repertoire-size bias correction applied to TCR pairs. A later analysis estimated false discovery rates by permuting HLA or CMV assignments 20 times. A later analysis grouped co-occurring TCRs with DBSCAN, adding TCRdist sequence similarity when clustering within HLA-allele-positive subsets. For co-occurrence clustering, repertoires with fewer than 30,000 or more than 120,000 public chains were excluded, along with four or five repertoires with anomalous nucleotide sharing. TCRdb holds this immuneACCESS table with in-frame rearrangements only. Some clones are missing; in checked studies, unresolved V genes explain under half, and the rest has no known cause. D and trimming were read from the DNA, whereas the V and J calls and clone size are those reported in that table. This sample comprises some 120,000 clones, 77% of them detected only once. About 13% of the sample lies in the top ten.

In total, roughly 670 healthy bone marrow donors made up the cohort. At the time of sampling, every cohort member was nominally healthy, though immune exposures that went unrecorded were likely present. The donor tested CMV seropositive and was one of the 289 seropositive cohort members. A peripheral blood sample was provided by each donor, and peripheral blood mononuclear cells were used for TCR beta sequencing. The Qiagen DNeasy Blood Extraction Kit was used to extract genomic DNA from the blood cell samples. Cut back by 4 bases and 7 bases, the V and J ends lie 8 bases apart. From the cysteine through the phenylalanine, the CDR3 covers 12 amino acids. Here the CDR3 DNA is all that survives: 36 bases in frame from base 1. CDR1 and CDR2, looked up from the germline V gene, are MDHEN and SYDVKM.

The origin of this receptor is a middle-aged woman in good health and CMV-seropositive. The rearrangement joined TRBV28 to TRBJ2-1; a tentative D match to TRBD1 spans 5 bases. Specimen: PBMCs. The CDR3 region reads CASSSGANEQFF. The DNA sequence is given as TGTGCCAGCAGTTCTGGGGCTAATGAGCAGTTCTTC.